This is a list of T cell receptor beta chains from one sample in a study of Tregs in tolerant kidney transplant recipients. TCRdb's copy holds only in-frame clones and misses some; the assay was immunoSEQ multiplex PCR. Among over 70,000 clones listed, around nine tenths were seen once. This material consisted of CD4+ T cells from blood (PBMCs), taken 24 months after the transplant. Every receptor here comes from a human patient who received a combined kidney and bone marrow transplant. Some T cells may have come from the graft donor. CDR3s include the opening cysteine and the closing phenylalanine or tryptophan.

v_gene: TRBV9
j_gene: TRBJ1-5
CDR3aa: CASSAQGSNQPQHF

v_gene: TRBV7-3
j_gene: TRBJ2-5
CDR3aa: CASSIRGGSPQETQYF

v_gene: TRBV7-9
j_gene: TRBJ2-7
CDR3aa: CASSLQGLAYEQYF

v_gene: TRBV5-1
j_gene: TRBJ2-3
CDR3aa: CASSLVSGGPGTDTQYF

v_gene: TRBV6-4
j_gene: TRBJ2-7
CDR3aa: CATQWTSGRDYYEQYF

v_gene: TRBV7-2
j_gene: TRBJ2-5
CDR3aa: CASSLGIQGAGETQYF

v_gene: TRBV18
j_gene: TRBJ2-7
CDR3aa: CASSPRTGGTYEQYF

v_gene: TRBV7-3
j_gene: TRBJ2-7
CDR3aa: CASSLPKGIHEQYF

v_gene: TRBV18
j_gene: TRBJ1-5
CDR3aa: CASSSQGGGQPQHF

v_gene: TRBV2
j_gene: TRBJ1-6
CDR3aa: CASSERGGVYNSPLHF

v_gene: TRBV10-1
j_gene: TRBJ2-6
CDR3aa: CASSESGPSSGANVLTF

v_gene: TRBV30
j_gene: TRBJ2-7
CDR3aa: CAWSTGTGSSYEQYF

v_gene: TRBV4-1
j_gene: TRBJ2-1
CDR3aa: CASSPNVEGTASYNEQFF

v_gene: TRBV14
j_gene: TRBJ2-3
CDR3aa: CASSQVTGYATQYF

v_gene: TRBV7-2
j_gene: TRBJ2-1
CDR3aa: CASSLGTSGRGYNEQFF

v_gene: TRBV5-1
j_gene: TRBJ2-2
CDR3aa: CASSLARHYLANTGELFF

v_gene: TRBV5-1
j_gene: TRBJ2-1
CDR3aa: CASSRTGGPYNEQFF

v_gene: TRBV7-9
j_gene: TRBJ2-1
CDR3aa: CASSLAGGGPYNEQFF

v_gene: TRBV18
j_gene: TRBJ1-2
CDR3aa: CASSPQRQGAAAGYTF

v_gene: TRBV7-2
j_gene: TRBJ2-3
CDR3aa: CASSLVALDTQYF

v_gene: TRBV18
j_gene: TRBJ2-5
CDR3aa: CASSPDRGQETQYF

v_gene: TRBV19
j_gene: TRBJ2-7
CDR3aa: CASSINRESYEQYF

v_gene: TRBV7-2
j_gene: TRBJ1-2
CDR3aa: CASSFSSVELYHYGYTF

v_gene: TRBV4-1
j_gene: .
CDR3aa: CASSQDIYSGGMSYEQYF

v_gene: TRBV6-5
j_gene: TRBJ1-2
CDR3aa: CASSYGARQEGGYTF

v_gene: TRBV2
j_gene: TRBJ2-7
CDR3aa: CASRDRGYEQYF

v_gene: TRBV19
j_gene: TRBJ2-1
CDR3aa: CASSIIQGRSYEQFF

v_gene: TRBV7-2
j_gene: TRBJ1-5
CDR3aa: CASSLGGGDQPQHF

v_gene: TRBV30
j_gene: TRBJ1-4
CDR3aa: CAWSSGGEKLFF

v_gene: TRBV19
j_gene: TRBJ2-7
CDR3aa: CASSAGLAGKNEQYF

v_gene: TRBV7-9
j_gene: TRBJ2-5
CDR3aa: CASSLPLLSSGGPGTQYF

v_gene: TRBV7-6
j_gene: TRBJ2-2
CDR3aa: CASSGDRGGELFF

v_gene: TRBV6-5
j_gene: TRBJ2-3
CDR3aa: CASSLRVSTDTQYF

v_gene: TRBV5-1
j_gene: TRBJ2-1
CDR3aa: CASSLAGTQDEQFF

v_gene: TRBV6-5
j_gene: TRBJ2-3
CDR3aa: CASSYPGTDTQYF

v_gene: TRBV30
j_gene: TRBJ1-3
CDR3aa: CAWNVGTGGFHSSSGNTIYF

v_gene: TRBV4-3
j_gene: TRBJ2-5
CDR3aa: CASSQGGGRETQYF